The present entry profiles one T cell receptor beta chain with its context. Lacking the conserved final phenylalanine or tryptophan, this CDR3 likely reflects a read error. It is unclear where the CDR3 begins or ends on the DNA, so no DNA is shown, and the CDR3 is as TCRdb lists it. The CDR3 totals 11 residues, both ends included. Germline values: CDR1 LGHDT, CDR2 YNNKEL (reference sequence). This sample was included in a study of CD8 T cells in Susac syndrome. RNA amounts of about 0.5 to 1 ug underwent reverse transcription with random hexamers. TCRdb reprocessed the immunoSEQ multiplex PCR reads with MiXCR, giving one entry per CDR3 protein. This sample has more than 85,000 distinct CDR3 sequences; over 90% occur once, and the top ten carry more than 0.3%.

This clonotype originated in a human donor with Susac syndrome. Material: CD4+ T cells from PBMCs. This chain uses TRBV3-1 with TRBJ2-7; TRBD1 was called by the table and not checked on the DNA. The CDR3 sequence is CASSQGRQGAL.